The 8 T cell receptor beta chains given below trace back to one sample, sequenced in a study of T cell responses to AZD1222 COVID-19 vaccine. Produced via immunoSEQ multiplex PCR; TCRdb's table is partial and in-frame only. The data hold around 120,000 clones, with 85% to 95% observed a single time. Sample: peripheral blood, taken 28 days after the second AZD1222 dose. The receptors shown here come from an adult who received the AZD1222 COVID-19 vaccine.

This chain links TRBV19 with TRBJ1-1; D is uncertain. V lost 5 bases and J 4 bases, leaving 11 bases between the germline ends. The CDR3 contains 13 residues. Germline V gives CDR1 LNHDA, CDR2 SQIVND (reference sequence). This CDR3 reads CASSSAVVTEAFF. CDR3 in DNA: TGTGCCAGTAGTTCGGCTGTCGTCACTGAAGCTTTCTTT.

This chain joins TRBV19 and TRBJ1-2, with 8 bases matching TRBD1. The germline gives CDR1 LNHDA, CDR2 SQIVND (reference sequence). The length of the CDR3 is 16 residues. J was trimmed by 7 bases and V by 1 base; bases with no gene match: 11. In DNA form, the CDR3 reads TGTGCCAGTAGTATAGGTCCGGGACAGGCGTCGTTTGGCTACACCTTC. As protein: CASSIGPGQASFGYTF.

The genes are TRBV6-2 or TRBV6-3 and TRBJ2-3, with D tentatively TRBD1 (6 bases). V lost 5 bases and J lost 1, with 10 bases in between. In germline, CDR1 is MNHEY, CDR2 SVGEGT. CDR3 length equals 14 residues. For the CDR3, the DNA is TGTGCCAGCAGTAACAGGGAAGGCACAGATACGCAGTATTTT. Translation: CASSNREGTDTQYF.

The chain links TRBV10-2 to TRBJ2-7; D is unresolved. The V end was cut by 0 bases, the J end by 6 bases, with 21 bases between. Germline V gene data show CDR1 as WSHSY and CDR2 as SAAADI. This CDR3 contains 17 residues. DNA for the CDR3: TGCGCCAGCAGTGAGTCGGAGCTGAGCGCGGACCGAAGCGAGCAGTACTTC. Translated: CASSESELSADRSEQYF.

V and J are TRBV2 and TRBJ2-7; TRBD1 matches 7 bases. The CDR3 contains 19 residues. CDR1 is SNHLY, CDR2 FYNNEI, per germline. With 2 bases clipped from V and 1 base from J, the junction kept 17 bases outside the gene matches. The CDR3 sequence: CASSEQVGLGDRLSYEQYF. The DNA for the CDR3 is TGTGCCAGCAGTGAACAGGTCGGGCTCGGGGACAGATTATCCTACGAGCAGTACTTC.

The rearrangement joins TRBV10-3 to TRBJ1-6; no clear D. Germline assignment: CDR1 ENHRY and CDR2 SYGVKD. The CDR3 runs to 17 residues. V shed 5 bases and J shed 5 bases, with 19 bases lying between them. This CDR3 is CAISPDWAGQDNSPLHF. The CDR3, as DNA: TGTGCCATCAGTCCAGATTGGGCGGGCCAAGATAATTCACCCCTCCACTTT.

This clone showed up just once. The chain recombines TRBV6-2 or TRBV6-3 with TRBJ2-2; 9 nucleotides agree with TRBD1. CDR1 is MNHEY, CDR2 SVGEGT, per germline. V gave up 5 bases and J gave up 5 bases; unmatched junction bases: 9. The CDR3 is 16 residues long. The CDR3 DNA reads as TGTGCCAGCAGTACCTCGGGACAGGGTGGAACCGGGGAGCTGTTTTTT. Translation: CASSTSGQGGTGELFF.

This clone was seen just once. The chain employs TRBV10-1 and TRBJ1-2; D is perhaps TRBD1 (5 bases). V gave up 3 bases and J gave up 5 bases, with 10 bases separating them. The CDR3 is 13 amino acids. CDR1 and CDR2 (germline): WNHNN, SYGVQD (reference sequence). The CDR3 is CASSEDRRYGYTF. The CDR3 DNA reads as TGCGCCAGCAGTGAAGACAGAAGGTATGGCTACACCTTC.